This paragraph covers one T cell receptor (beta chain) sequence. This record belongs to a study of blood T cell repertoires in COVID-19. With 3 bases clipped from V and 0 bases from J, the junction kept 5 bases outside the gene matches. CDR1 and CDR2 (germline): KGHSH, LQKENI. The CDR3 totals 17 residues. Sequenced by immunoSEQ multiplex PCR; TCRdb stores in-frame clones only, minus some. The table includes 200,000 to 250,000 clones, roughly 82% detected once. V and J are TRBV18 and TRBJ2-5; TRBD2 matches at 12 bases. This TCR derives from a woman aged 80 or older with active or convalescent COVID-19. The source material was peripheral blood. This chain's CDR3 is CASSPRTSGANQETQYF. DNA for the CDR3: TGTGCCAGCTCACCCAGGACTAGCGGGGCCAACCAAGAGACCCAGTACTTC.